A selection of T cell receptor beta chains follows, all from one sample in a study of post-analysis software for immune sequencing data. One entry per CDR3 protein results from TCRdb running MiXCR on the PCR reads. This sample has some 690,000 distinct CDR3 sequences; less than 35% occur once, and the top ten carry approximately 0.6%. The sample taken for sequencing was blood. The receptor source for this set is a girl aged 5 to 17 with multiple sclerosis. The CDR3 runs from the conserved cysteine through the conserved F or W. Each record gives: D gene, clone size, V gene, J gene, CDR3 DNA, CDR3 protein. The D gene is left open where the match is weak. Size tells how often a clone was seen (once, few, many) or the class of an expanded clone, and some rows leave it out.

d_call: .; clone_size: few; v_call: TRBV5-1; j_call: TRBJ1-1; cdr3_nt: TGCGCCAGCAGCCCGGGGGCCGGATTGGGCACTGAAGCTTTCTTT; cdr3_aa: CASSPGAGLGTEAFF
d_call: TRBD1; clone_size: .; v_call: TRBV9; j_call: TRBJ2-7; cdr3_nt: TGTGCCAGCACCCCAGCAGGACAGGGGGCGGGCGAGCAGTACTTC; cdr3_aa: CASTPAGQGAGEQYF
d_call: .; clone_size: .; v_call: TRBV9; j_call: TRBJ2-3; cdr3_nt: TGTGCCAGCAGCGCCGGACTGGCGGGTCAGCGCACAGATACGCAGTATTTT; cdr3_aa: CASSAGLAGQRTDTQYF
d_call: TRBD2; clone_size: few; v_call: TRBV5-1; j_call: TRBJ2-7; cdr3_nt: TGCGCCAGCAGCTTGGCGCCTAGCGGGAGCCACCGGGTCTACGAGCAGTACTTC; cdr3_aa: CASSLAPSGSHRVYEQYF
d_call: TRBD1; clone_size: .; v_call: TRBV6-5; j_call: TRBJ2-5; cdr3_nt: TGTGCCAGCACCTACCGGACAGGGGGCCACCAAGAGACCCAGTACTTC; cdr3_aa: CASTYRTGGHQETQYF
d_call: TRBD1; clone_size: many; v_call: TRBV5-4; j_call: TRBJ2-3; cdr3_nt: TGTGCCAGCAGACTCGACAGGGGGTGGACAGATACGCAGTATTTT; cdr3_aa: CASRLDRGWTDTQYF
d_call: .; clone_size: few; v_call: TRBV12-3/TRBV12-4; j_call: TRBJ1-1; cdr3_nt: TGTGCCAGCAGTTTCTCAGGGAGCTCAGCTTTCTTT; cdr3_aa: CASSFSGSSAFF
d_call: TRBD2; clone_size: few; v_call: TRBV7-8; j_call: TRBJ2-4; cdr3_nt: TGTGCCAGCAGCACGGGGACTAGCGTAAACATTCAGTACTTC; cdr3_aa: CASSTGTSVNIQYF
d_call: .; clone_size: .; v_call: TRBV28; j_call: TRBJ2-6; cdr3_nt: TGTGCCAGCAGTTTAGCCGGCGGGTTTGGGGCCAACGCCCTGACTTTC; cdr3_aa: CASSLAGGFGANALTF
d_call: TRBD2; clone_size: .; v_call: TRBV20-1; j_call: TRBJ2-7; cdr3_nt: TGCAGTGCGCCCGATCTAGCGGGGGGCCCCTACGAGCAGTACTTC; cdr3_aa: CSAPDLAGGPYEQYF
d_call: .; clone_size: many; v_call: TRBV4-1; j_call: TRBJ2-5; cdr3_nt: TGCGCCAGCAGCCAAGTCGAGCAAGAGACCCAGTACTTC; cdr3_aa: CASSQVEQETQYF
d_call: .; clone_size: .; v_call: TRBV28; j_call: TRBJ2-1; cdr3_nt: TGTGCCAGCAGTTTAGAGCCGGGTCGAAAGGAGCAGTTCTTC; cdr3_aa: CASSLEPGRKEQFF
d_call: TRBD2; clone_size: few; v_call: TRBV20-1; j_call: TRBJ2-4; cdr3_nt: TGCAGTGCTAGAGATCCCCTAGCGGGTAGAAACATTCAGTACTTC; cdr3_aa: CSARDPLAGRNIQYF
d_call: TRBD2; clone_size: .; v_call: TRBV29-1; j_call: TRBJ2-3; cdr3_nt: TGCAGCGTTGTGGCTAGCGGGGGGGCAGATACGCGGTATTTT; cdr3_aa: CSVVASGGADTRYF
d_call: TRBD2; clone_size: few; v_call: TRBV11-1; j_call: TRBJ2-5; cdr3_nt: TGTGCCAGCAGCTCGCAGGGCCTACTAGCGGGCCTTGTGGAGACCCAGTACTTC; cdr3_aa: CASSSQGLLAGLVETQYF
d_call: TRBD1; clone_size: .; v_call: TRBV11-2; j_call: TRBJ2-7; cdr3_nt: TGTGCCAGCAGGCAGCCGGGACAGGGGGCAAAGTTTTACGAGCAGTACTTC; cdr3_aa: CASRQPGQGAKFYEQYF
d_call: .; clone_size: .; v_call: TRBV6-2/TRBV6-3; j_call: TRBJ2-7; cdr3_nt: TGTGCCAGCCTCCGCCGGGTGCAAGGGGAGCAGTACTTC; cdr3_aa: CASLRRVQGEQYF